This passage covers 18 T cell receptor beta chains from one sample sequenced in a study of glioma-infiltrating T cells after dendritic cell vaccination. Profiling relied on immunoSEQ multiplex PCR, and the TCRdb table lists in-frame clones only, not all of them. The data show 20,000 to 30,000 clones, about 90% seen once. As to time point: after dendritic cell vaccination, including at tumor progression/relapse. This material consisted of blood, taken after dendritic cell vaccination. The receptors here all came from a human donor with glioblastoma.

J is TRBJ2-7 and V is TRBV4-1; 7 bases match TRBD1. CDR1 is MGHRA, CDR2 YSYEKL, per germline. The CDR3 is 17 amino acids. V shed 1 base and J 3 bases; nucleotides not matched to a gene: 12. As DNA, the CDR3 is TGCGCCAGCAGCCAAGTCGCAGGGACAGCGACGAACTACGAGCAGTACTTC. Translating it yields CASSQVAGTATNYEQYF.

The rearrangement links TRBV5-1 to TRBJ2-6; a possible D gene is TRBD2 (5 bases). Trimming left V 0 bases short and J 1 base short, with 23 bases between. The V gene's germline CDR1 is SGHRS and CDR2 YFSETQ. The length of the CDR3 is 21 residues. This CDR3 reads CASSLEAQRYLSSSGANVLTF. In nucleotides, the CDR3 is TGCGCCAGCAGCTTGGAGGCCCAGCGGTATCTAAGCTCATCTGGGGCCAACGTCCTGACTTTC. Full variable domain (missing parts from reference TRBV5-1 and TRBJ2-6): KAGVTQTPRYLIKTRGQQVTLSCSPISGHRSVSWYQQTPGQGLQFLFEYFSETQRNKGNFPGRFSGRQFSNSRSEMNVSTLELGDSALYLCASSLEAQRYLSSSGANVLTFGAGSRLTVL.

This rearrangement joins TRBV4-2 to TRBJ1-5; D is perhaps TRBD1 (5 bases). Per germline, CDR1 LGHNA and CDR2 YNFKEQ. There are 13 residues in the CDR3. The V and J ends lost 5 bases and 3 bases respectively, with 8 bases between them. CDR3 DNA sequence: TGTGCCAGCAGCGGGGGGTTCAATCAGCCCCAGCATTTT. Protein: CASSGGFNQPQHF.

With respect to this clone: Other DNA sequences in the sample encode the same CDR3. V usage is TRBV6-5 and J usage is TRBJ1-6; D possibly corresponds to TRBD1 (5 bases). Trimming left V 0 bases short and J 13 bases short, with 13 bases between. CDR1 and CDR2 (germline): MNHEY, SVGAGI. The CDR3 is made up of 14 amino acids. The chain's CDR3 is CASSYSGGRSPLHF. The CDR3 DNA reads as TGTGCCAGCAGTTACTCCGGGGGGAGATCCCCCCTCCACTTT.

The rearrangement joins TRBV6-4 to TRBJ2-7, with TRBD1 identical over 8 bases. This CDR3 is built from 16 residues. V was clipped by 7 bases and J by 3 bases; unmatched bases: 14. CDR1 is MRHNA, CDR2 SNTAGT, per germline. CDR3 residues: CASTRKPGQAGYEQYF. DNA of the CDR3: TGTGCCAGCACTCGAAAACCGGGACAGGCTGGCTACGAGCAGTACTTC.

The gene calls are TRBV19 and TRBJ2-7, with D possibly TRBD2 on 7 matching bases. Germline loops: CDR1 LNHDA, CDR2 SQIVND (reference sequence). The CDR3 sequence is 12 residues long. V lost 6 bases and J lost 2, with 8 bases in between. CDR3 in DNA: TGTGCCAGTAGCGGGGGGCCCTACGAGCAGTACTTC. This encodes CASSGGPYEQYF.

The CDR3 sequence: CASSGVGGTSGLSTDTQYF. CDR3 in DNA: TGTGCCAGCAGTGGAGTGGGGGGAACTAGCGGCTTGAGCACAGATACGCAGTATTTT. V usage is TRBV6-1 and J usage is TRBJ2-3; 8 bases match TRBD2. J gave up 0 bases and V 4 bases, and 15 bases lay outside the gene matches. This CDR3 region has 19 residues. The germline V gene encodes CDR1 MNHNS and CDR2 SASEGT.

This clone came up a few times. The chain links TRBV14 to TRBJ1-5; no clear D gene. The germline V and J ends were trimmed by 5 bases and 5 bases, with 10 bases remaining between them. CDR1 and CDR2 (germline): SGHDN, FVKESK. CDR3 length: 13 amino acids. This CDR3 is CASSGQMDQPQHF. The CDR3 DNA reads TGTGCCAGCAGCGGGCAGATGGATCAGCCCCAGCATTTT.

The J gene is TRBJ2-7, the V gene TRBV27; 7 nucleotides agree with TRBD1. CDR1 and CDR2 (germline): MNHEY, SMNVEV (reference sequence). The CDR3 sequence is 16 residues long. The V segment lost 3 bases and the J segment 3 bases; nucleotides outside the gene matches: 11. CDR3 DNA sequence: TGTGCCAGCAGTTTCCTCCGGGACAGTCCTAACTACGAGCAGTACTTC. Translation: CASSFLRDSPNYEQYF.

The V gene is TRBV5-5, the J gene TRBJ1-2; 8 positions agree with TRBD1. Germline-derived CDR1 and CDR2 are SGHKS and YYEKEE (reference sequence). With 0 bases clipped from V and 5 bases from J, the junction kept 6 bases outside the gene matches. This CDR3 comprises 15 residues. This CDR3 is CASSLGTGLAYGYTF. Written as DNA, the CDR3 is TGTGCCAGCAGCTTGGGGACAGGGCTGGCTTATGGCTACACCTTC.

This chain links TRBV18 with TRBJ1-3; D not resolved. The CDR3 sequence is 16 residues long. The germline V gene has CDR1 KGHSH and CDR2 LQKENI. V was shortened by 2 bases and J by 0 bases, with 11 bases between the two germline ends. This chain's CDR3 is CASSPVEDFSGNTIYF. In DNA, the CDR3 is TGTGCCAGCTCACCAGTAGAGGACTTCTCTGGAAACACCATATATTTT. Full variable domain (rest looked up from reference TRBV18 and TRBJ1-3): NAGVMQNPRHLVRRRGQEARLRCSPMKGHSHVYWYRQLPEEGLKFMVYLQKENIIDESGMPKERFSAEFPKEGPSILRIQQVVRGDSAAYFCASSPVEDFSGNTIYFGEGSWLTVV.

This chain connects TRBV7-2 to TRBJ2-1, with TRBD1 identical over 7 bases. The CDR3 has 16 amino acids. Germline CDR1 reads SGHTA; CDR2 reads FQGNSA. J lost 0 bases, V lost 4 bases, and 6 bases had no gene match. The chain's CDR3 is CASSWLTGSSYNEQFF. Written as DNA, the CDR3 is TGTGCCAGCAGCTGGCTGACAGGGAGCTCCTACAATGAGCAGTTCTTC.

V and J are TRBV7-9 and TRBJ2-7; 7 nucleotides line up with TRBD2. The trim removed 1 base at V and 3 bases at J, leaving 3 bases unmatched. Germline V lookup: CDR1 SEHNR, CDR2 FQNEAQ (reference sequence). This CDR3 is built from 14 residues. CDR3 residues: CASSLETSSYEQYF. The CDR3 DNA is TGTGCCAGCAGCTTAGAGACTAGCAGCTACGAGCAGTACTTC.

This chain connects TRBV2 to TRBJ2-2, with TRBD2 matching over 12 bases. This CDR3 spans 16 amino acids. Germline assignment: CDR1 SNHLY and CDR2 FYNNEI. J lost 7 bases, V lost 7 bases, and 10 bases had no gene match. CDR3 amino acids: CASIGRLAGVVGELFF. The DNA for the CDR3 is TGTGCCAGCATAGGGAGACTAGCGGGGGTCGTCGGGGAGCTGTTTTTT. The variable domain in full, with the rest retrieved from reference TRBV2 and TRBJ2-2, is EPEVTQTPSHQVTQMGQEVILRCVPISNHLYFYWYRQILGQKVEFLVSFYNNEISEKSEIFDDQFSVERPDGSNFTLKIRSTKLEDSAMYFCASIGRLAGVVGELFFGEGSRLTVL.

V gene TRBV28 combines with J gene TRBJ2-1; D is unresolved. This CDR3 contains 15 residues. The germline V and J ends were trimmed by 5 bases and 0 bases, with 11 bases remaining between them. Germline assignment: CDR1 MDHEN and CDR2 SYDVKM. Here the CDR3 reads CASSPDFGSYNEQFF. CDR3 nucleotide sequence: TGTGCCAGCAGTCCCGATTTCGGCTCCTACAATGAGCAGTTCTTC.

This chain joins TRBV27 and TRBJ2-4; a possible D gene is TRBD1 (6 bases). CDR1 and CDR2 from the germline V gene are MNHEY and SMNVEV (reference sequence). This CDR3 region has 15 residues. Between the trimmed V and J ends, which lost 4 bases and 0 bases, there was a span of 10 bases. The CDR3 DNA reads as TGTGCCAGCAGTTCAGGGGAGCTAGCCAAAAACATTCAGTACTTC. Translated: CASSSGELAKNIQYF.

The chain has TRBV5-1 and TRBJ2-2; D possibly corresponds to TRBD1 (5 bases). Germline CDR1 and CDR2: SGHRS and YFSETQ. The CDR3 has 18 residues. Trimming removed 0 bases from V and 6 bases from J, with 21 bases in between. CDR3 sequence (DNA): TGCGCCAGCAGCTTGGCCATGCGGACACTGGCTTTGCCCGGGGAGCTGTTTTTT. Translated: CASSLAMRTLALPGELFF.

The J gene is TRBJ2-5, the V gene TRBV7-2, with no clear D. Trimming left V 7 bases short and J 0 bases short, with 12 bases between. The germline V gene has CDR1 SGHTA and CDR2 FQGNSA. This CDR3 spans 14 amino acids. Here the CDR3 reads CASKPGRYQETQYF. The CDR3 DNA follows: TGTGCCAGCAAACCGGGTCGATACCAAGAGACCCAGTACTTC.